A selection of T cell receptor beta chains follows, all from one sample in a study of metastatic and nonmetastatic thyroid tumors. TCRdb re-called the PCR reads through MiXCR. The repertoire consists of about 30,000 clones, with approximately 4% occurring once and the leading ten covering about 21%. The sequenced sample was blood. These receptors were obtained from a female donor with papillary thyroid cancer or a benign thyroid nodule (not recorded which). Some clones in this sample may be carry-over from other donors' samples. CDR3s include the opening cysteine and the closing phenylalanine or tryptophan. The order of the fields is J gene, clone size, V gene, D gene, CDR3 protein, CDR3 DNA. A D gene is named only where the DNA matches it firmly. A clone size is listed for some rows: how often the clone was seen (once, few, many), or a class if it is expanded.

j_gene: TRBJ1-1
abundance: medium-sized
v_gene: TRBV12-3/TRBV12-4
d_gene: -
CDR3aa: CASSPGWTEAFF
CDR3nt: TGTGCCAGCAGCCCAGGTTGGACTGAAGCTTTCTTT

j_gene: TRBJ1-2
abundance: medium-sized
v_gene: TRBV27
d_gene: TRBD1
CDR3aa: CASTTGGAYGYTF
CDR3nt: TGTGCCAGTACGACAGGGGGGGCCTATGGCTACACCTTC

j_gene: TRBJ1-1
abundance: -
v_gene: TRBV7-9
d_gene: -
CDR3aa: CASSYLAGGTDTEAFF
CDR3nt: TGTGCCAGCAGTTACTTGGCGGGGGGGACTGACACTGAAGCTTTCTTT

j_gene: TRBJ2-7
abundance: -
v_gene: TRBV6-1
d_gene: TRBD2
CDR3aa: CASSESQRLAGGYEQYF
CDR3nt: TGTGCCAGCAGTGAATCTCAAAGGCTAGCGGGAGGGTACGAGCAGTACTTC

j_gene: TRBJ2-2
abundance: few
v_gene: TRBV28
d_gene: -
CDR3aa: CASSLGGTDTGELFF
CDR3nt: TGTGCCAGCAGTTTGGGAGGAACGGACACCGGGGAGCTGTTTTTT

j_gene: TRBJ2-1
abundance: -
v_gene: TRBV19
d_gene: -
CDR3aa: CASSIGSAGFKFF
CDR3nt: TGTGCCAGTAGTATCGGATCCGCCGGGTTCAAGTTCTTC

j_gene: TRBJ1-2
abundance: -
v_gene: TRBV3-1
d_gene: -
CDR3aa: CASSQVLMGGYTF
CDR3nt: TGTGCCAGCAGCCAAGTACTTATGGGGGGCTACACCTTC

j_gene: TRBJ2-2
abundance: few
v_gene: TRBV6-5
d_gene: -
CDR3aa: CACILTGELFF
CDR3nt: TGTGCCTGCATTTTAACCGGGGAGCTGTTTTTT

j_gene: TRBJ2-5
abundance: many
v_gene: TRBV28
d_gene: TRBD2
CDR3aa: CASSLGTSGRFAKETQYF
CDR3nt: TGTGCCAGCAGCCTCGGGACTAGCGGGAGGTTTGCTAAAGAGACCCAGTACTTC

j_gene: TRBJ1-5
abundance: many
v_gene: TRBV28
d_gene: -
CDR3aa: CASSLNRDQPQHF
CDR3nt: TGTGCCAGCAGCCTGAACAGAGATCAGCCCCAGCATTTT

j_gene: TRBJ1-1
abundance: -
v_gene: TRBV2
d_gene: -
CDR3aa: CASSEVSTDRLDTEAFF
CDR3nt: TGTGCCAGCAGTGAAGTTTCTACCGACAGGCTGGACACTGAAGCTTTCTTT

j_gene: TRBJ2-7
abundance: few
v_gene: TRBV12-3/TRBV12-4
d_gene: -
CDR3aa: CASSYVGGYEQYF
CDR3nt: TGTGCCAGCAGTTATGTTGGGGGGTACGAGCAGTACTTC

j_gene: TRBJ2-1
abundance: many
v_gene: TRBV18
d_gene: -
CDR3aa: CASSPIAERYNEQFF
CDR3nt: TGTGCCAGCTCACCAATAGCGGAGCGGTACAATGAGCAGTTCTTC

j_gene: TRBJ2-1
abundance: -
v_gene: TRBV6-2/TRBV6-3
d_gene: TRBD2
CDR3aa: CASRLAGTYNEQFF
CDR3nt: TGTGCCAGCAGACTAGCGGGAACCTACAATGAGCAGTTCTTC

j_gene: TRBJ2-2
abundance: few
v_gene: TRBV20-1
d_gene: TRBD2
CDR3aa: CSARRAGAGVF
CDR3nt: TGCAGTGCTAGGCGAGCGGGAGCGGGAGTGTTT

j_gene: TRBJ1-6
abundance: few
v_gene: TRBV2
d_gene: -
CDR3aa: CVSSAPSGSSYNSPLYF
CDR3nt: TGTGTCAGCAGCGCCCCATCCGGGAGTTCCTATAATTCACCCCTCTACTTT

j_gene: TRBJ1-5
abundance: few
v_gene: TRBV5-1
d_gene: -
CDR3aa: CASSLAGSFSNQPQHF
CDR3nt: TGCGCCAGCAGCTTGGCCGGCAGTTTTAGCAATCAGCCCCAGCATTTT

j_gene: TRBJ2-7
abundance: many
v_gene: TRBV29-1
d_gene: -
CDR3aa: CSVEVARYEQYF
CDR3nt: TGCAGCGTTGAAGTCGCCCGCTACGAGCAGTACTTC

j_gene: TRBJ2-2
abundance: -
v_gene: TRBV2
d_gene: TRBD2
CDR3aa: CASSVERGARTGELFF
CDR3nt: TGTGCCAGCAGTGTTGAGCGGGGGGCTAGGACCGGGGAGCTGTTTTTT

j_gene: TRBJ2-1
abundance: few
v_gene: TRBV28
d_gene: -
CDR3aa: CASSFRTANNEQFF
CDR3nt: TGTGCCAGCAGTTTTAGGACAGCCAATAATGAGCAGTTCTTC

j_gene: TRBJ2-6
abundance: many
v_gene: TRBV7-3
d_gene: -
CDR3aa: CASSFGANVLTF
CDR3nt: TGTGCCAGCAGCTTTGGGGCCAACGTCCTGACTTTC

j_gene: TRBJ1-6
abundance: few
v_gene: TRBV15
d_gene: -
CDR3aa: CATSTQGAYNSPLHF
CDR3nt: TGTGCCACCAGCACTCAAGGCGCCTATAATTCACCCCTCCACTTT

j_gene: TRBJ1-2
abundance: few
v_gene: TRBV2
d_gene: -
CDR3aa: CASSGSTAQFYGYTF
CDR3nt: TGTGCCAGCAGTGGAAGCACAGCGCAATTCTATGGCTACACCTTC

j_gene: TRBJ1-1
abundance: few
v_gene: TRBV5-1
d_gene: -
CDR3aa: CASSFTGTQEAFF
CDR3nt: TGCGCCAGCAGCTTTACAGGGACCCAAGAAGCTTTCTTT

j_gene: TRBJ1-4
abundance: many
v_gene: TRBV2
d_gene: -
CDR3aa: CASIRQAEEKLFF
CDR3nt: TGTGCCAGCATTCGCCAGGCGGAAGAAAAACTGTTTTTT

j_gene: TRBJ2-7
abundance: -
v_gene: TRBV5-4
d_gene: TRBD2
CDR3aa: CASSLDLGRAGAEQYF
CDR3nt: TGTGCCAGCAGCTTGGACCTGGGGCGAGCGGGAGCCGAGCAGTACTTC

j_gene: TRBJ2-1
abundance: -
v_gene: TRBV20-1
d_gene: TRBD2
CDR3aa: CSARRGAGDYNEQFF
CDR3nt: TGCAGTGCTAGAAGAGGCGCGGGGGACTACAATGAGCAGTTCTTC

j_gene: TRBJ2-3
abundance: -
v_gene: TRBV5-1
d_gene: -
CDR3aa: CASSFDTDTQYF
CDR3nt: TGCGCCAGCAGCTTTGACACAGATACGCAGTATTTT

j_gene: TRBJ2-7
abundance: few
v_gene: TRBV6-1
d_gene: -
CDR3aa: CASSETPFWLSQPSYEQYF
CDR3nt: TGTGCCAGCAGTGAAACCCCGTTTTGGCTGTCGCAACCGTCCTACGAGCAGTACTTC

j_gene: TRBJ2-7
abundance: -
v_gene: TRBV27
d_gene: TRBD1
CDR3aa: CASSCGQVYEQYF
CDR3nt: TGTGCCAGCAGTTGTGGACAGGTCTACGAGCAGTACTTC